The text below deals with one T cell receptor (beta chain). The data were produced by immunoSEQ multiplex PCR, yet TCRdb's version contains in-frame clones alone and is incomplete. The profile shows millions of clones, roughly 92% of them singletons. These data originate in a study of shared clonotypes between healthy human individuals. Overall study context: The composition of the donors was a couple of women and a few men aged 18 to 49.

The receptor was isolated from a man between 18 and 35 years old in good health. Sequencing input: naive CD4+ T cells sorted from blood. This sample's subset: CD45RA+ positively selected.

The CDR3 nucleotides read TGCGCCAGCAGCCCCCGCAACGAGCAGGGGATTTCCGGGGAGCTGTTTTTT. Protein sequence: CASSPRNEQGISGELFF. The V gene is TRBV5-1, the J gene TRBJ2-2; tentatively, D is TRBD1 (6 bases). CDR1 SGHRS and CDR2 YFSETQ come from the germline V gene. Trimming removed 4 bases from V and 6 bases from J, with 22 bases in between. The CDR3 spans 17 residues.